These T cell receptor beta chains were read from a single sample in a study of a mutant IDH1 vaccine in newly diagnosed glioma. Sequencing used immunoSEQ multiplex PCR; TCRdb keeps in-frame clones, though not all of them. Seen here are approximately 70,000 clones, roughly 78% observed once, and the top ten hold roughly 8%. The source was PBMCs, collected from a glioma patient treated with radiotherapy, temozolomide or both. Receptors originate from a man in his fifties or sixties with glioma. Each CDR3 is given with its conserved first and last residue. The D gene is left open where the match is weak. The size of a clone is reported for some rows only, either as once, few or many, or as a class for expanded clones.

J gene,clone size,D gene,V gene,CDR3 DNA,CDR3 protein
TRBJ1-1,NA,NA,TRBV4-1,TGCGCCAGCAGCCACGGGACTCCGATGGCTTTT,CASSHGTPMAF
TRBJ2-7,NA,TRBD1,TRBV7-2,TGTGCCAGCAGCTTGAGAGACAGGGGGCTCCCCTACGAGCAGTACTTC,CASSLRDRGLPYEQYF
TRBJ2-3,NA,NA,TRBV25-1,TGTGCCAGCGTATGGACTTTTGGTGGGACGCAGTATTTT,CASVWTFGGTQYF
TRBJ2-7,NA,NA,TRBV4-1,TGCGCCAGCAGCCAAGAGCAGGGGAGGCTGTACGAGCAGTACTTC,CASSQEQGRLYEQYF
TRBJ1-1,NA,NA,TRBV5-6,TGTGCCAGCAGCTTCCCCTCCTCTAACACTGAAGCTTTCTTT,CASSFPSSNTEAFF
TRBJ1-3,NA,NA,TRBV19,TGTGCCAGTACACCCATGGCTGGAAACACCATATATTTT,CASTPMAGNTIYF
TRBJ1-2,NA,TRBD1,TRBV5-1,TGCGCCAGCAGCTTGGGGGACAGGGGGCCGGCGGCCGGGGGCTACACCTTC,CASSLGDRGPAAGGYTF
TRBJ1-2,NA,NA,TRBV5-1,TGCGCCAGCAGCCCCCGGGACCTCTATGGCTACACCTTC,CASSPRDLYGYTF
TRBJ1-1,NA,NA,TRBV5-1,TGCGCCAGCAGCTTAAGAAGGCCTACCACTGAAGCTTTCTTT,CASSLRRPTTEAFF
TRBJ2-1,NA,NA,TRBV7-7,TGTGCTAGCAGCTTGGGAGGGGGGGCGGTCGATGAGCAGTTCTTC,CASSLGGGAVDEQFF
TRBJ2-2,NA,TRBD1,TRBV5-6,TGTGCCAGCAGCTTGGTCCGGGACAGGGGATACGGGGAGCTGTTTTTT,CASSLVRDRGYGELFF
TRBJ1-2,NA,TRBD1,TRBV30,TGTGCCTGGATCCCGACAGGGAACTATGGCTACACCTTC,CAWIPTGNYGYTF
TRBJ1-4,NA,NA,TRBV5-5,TGTGCCAGCAGCTTGGAGGGCAGCCGAAGTGAAAAACTGTTTTTT,CASSLEGSRSEKLFF
TRBJ2-7,NA,NA,TRBV7-2,TGTGCCAGCAAGGGAGGGGGGGGCTCCTACGAGCAGTACTTC,CASKGGGGSYEQYF
TRBJ2-6,NA,NA,TRBV7-9,TGTGCCAGCAGCTCGGGACTTAACTCTGGGGCCAACGTCCTGACTTTC,CASSSGLNSGANVLTF
TRBJ2-7,NA,TRBD1,TRBV19,TGTGCCAGTAGTATAGTAGGGACAGCAAGCTACGAGCAGTACTTC,CASSIVGTASYEQYF
TRBJ1-1,NA,NA,TRBV6-1,TGTGCCACCGGGACTGATGTGAACACTGAAGCTTTCTTT,CATGTDVNTEAFF
TRBJ2-7,NA,TRBD1,TRBV7-9,TGTGCCAGCAGCTTAGAGGGACAGGGGTTTTATAGGTCCTACGAGCAGTACTTC,CASSLEGQGFYRSYEQYF
TRBJ1-5,NA,TRBD1,TRBV10-3,TGTGCCATCTCCCCGACAGGGGATAGCAATCAGCCCCAGCATTTT,CAISPTGDSNQPQHF
TRBJ1-6,once,TRBD1,TRBV5-1,TGCGCCAGCAGCTTGGAGGGGGCGGGAAGGGCCCGTTCACCCCTCCACTTT,CASSLEGAGRARSPLHF
TRBJ1-1,few,TRBD1,TRBV2,TGTGCCAGCAGTGGGACAGGGAGTGAAGCTTTCTTT,CASSGTGSEAFF
TRBJ1-3,few,NA,TRBV19,TGTGCCAGTAAGGGACACTTAACCTCCTCTGGAAACACCATATATTTT,CASKGHLTSSGNTIYF
TRBJ2-5,NA,NA,TRBV4-1,TGCGCCAGCAGCCAGAGTGGGATGTACCAAGAGACCCAGTACTTC,CASSQSGMYQETQYF
TRBJ2-2,NA,NA,TRBV6-1,TGTGCCAGCCCACCCGGGGGGCGACACACCGGGGAGCTGTTTTTT,CASPPGGRHTGELFF
TRBJ2-1,few,NA,TRBV9,TGTGCCAGCAGCGTCGGCGGGGCGGGTGAGCAGTTCTTC,CASSVGGAGEQFF
TRBJ2-6,medium-sized,NA,TRBV4-1,TGCGCCAGCAGCCAAGAAAGGGATCTCACGAGGGCCAACGTCCTGACTTTC,CASSQERDLTRANVLTF
TRBJ2-6,NA,NA,TRBV5-1,TGCGCCAGCTTCGAGGGGGCTGGGGCCAACGTCCTGACTTTC,CASFEGAGANVLTF
TRBJ2-1,NA,NA,TRBV5-1,TGCGCCAGCACCCCGATGGGGGGACGCTACAATGAGCAGTTCTTC,CASTPMGGRYNEQFF
TRBJ1-1,NA,NA,TRBV7-9,TGTGCCAGCAGCTTATCCCCGGGGGGCGGAGGAACTGAAGCTTTCTTT,CASSLSPGGGGTEAFF
TRBJ1-2,many,NA,TRBV6-1,TGTGCCAGCAGTGAACCGGTGTTC,CASSEPVF
TRBJ1-1,few,NA,TRBV4-1,TGCGCCAGCAGCGCAACGGGGATGATGAACACTGAAGCTTTCTTT,CASSATGMMNTEAFF
TRBJ2-1,NA,TRBD2,TRBV5-1,TGCGCCAGCACCCAGACTAGCGGGGGCCGGGAGCAGTTCTTC,CASTQTSGGREQFF
TRBJ2-3,few,NA,TRBV11-2,TGTGCCAGCGGGGGGAACAGGGCAGCAGATACGCAGTATTTT,CASGGNRAADTQYF
TRBJ1-1,NA,NA,TRBV2,TGTGCCAGCAGTCTTTTACAGGGACCGAACACTGAAGCTTTCTTT,CASSLLQGPNTEAFF
TRBJ2-7,NA,NA,TRBV13,TGTGCCAGCAGCTTCAGGGGAAATGATGACGAGCAGTACTTC,CASSFRGNDDEQYF
TRBJ2-5,NA,NA,TRBV7-2,TGTGCCAGCAGCTTAGCCTCCGGTAATTGGGAGACCCAGTACTTC,CASSLASGNWETQYF
TRBJ1-4,NA,NA,TRBV7-9,TGTGCCAGCAGCCCAGCAGGGCGGAATTCTGAAAAACTGTTTTTT,CASSPAGRNSEKLFF
TRBJ2-1,NA,NA,TRBV4-3,TGCGCCAGCAGCCAAGATCAGGGAGCAAGTGAGCAGTTCTTC,CASSQDQGASEQFF
TRBJ1-4,NA,TRBD1,TRBV19,TGTGCCAGTAGATACCACGGGACAGCCGGGAATGAAAAACTGTTTTTT,CASRYHGTAGNEKLFF